The clone carrying this TCR beta chain was seen more than once but under ten times. The CDR3 loop spans 14 amino acids. Germline V gives CDR1 SGHNT, CDR2 YYREEE (reference sequence). Losses at the gene ends were 5 bases for V and 4 bases for J; bases not matched to a gene: 6. This specimen belongs to a study of blood T cell repertoires in COVID-19. Study summary: Samples representing acute and convalescent COVID-19 were sourced from the United States, Italy and Spain.

In the original analysis: How many nucleated cells were present was estimated from reference gene primer amplification. Clones were read by immunoSEQ multiplex PCR, and TCRdb kept only the in-frame ones, dropping some. V and J calls and clone size are given by that table; D and trimming were obtained from the DNA. The sample comprises approximately 130,000 clones, roughly 71% of which are singletons, and roughly 20% rests with the top ten. This clonotype was obtained from a man older than 75 with acute or convalescent COVID-19. The chain carries TRBV5-4 and TRBJ1-5; 7 bases line up with TRBD1. Sequencing was carried out using peripheral blood. The CDR3 is CASSSTGINQPQHF. CDR3 sequence (DNA): TGTGCCAGCAGTTCGACAGGGATAAATCAGCCCCAGCATTTT.